These T cell receptor beta chains were read from a single sample in a study of T-cell reconstitution after alpha-beta-depleted transplantation in children. One entry per CDR3 protein results from TCRdb running MiXCR on the PCR reads. The sample holds around 480,000 distinct CDR3 sequences, around a third seen once. The sequences come from PBMCs from the stem cell graft donor, collected from the stem cell graft. The receptors here all came from a human donor who donated a stem cell graft to a child with aplastic anemia. Each CDR3 is given with its conserved first and last residue. The D gene is left open where the match is weak. Size tells how often a clone was seen (once, few, many) or the class of an expanded clone, and some rows leave it out.

abundance	j_gene	v_gene	d_gene	CDR3aa	CDR3nt
.	TRBJ1-1	TRBV20-1	.	CSARDQGRGLAEAFF	TGCAGTGCTAGAGATCAAGGCAGGGGATTGGCTGAAGCTTTCTTT
few	TRBJ1-5	TRBV12-3/TRBV12-4	.	CASSLIAQPQHF	TGTGCCAGCAGTTTGATTGCGCAGCCCCAGCATTTT
few	TRBJ1-5	TRBV12-3/TRBV12-4	.	CASSFSGDQPQHF	TGTGCCAGCAGTTTTTCCGGGGATCAGCCCCAGCATTTT
.	TRBJ2-3	TRBV10-2	TRBD2	CASRGLAVTDTQYF	TGCGCCAGCAGAGGACTAGCGGTCACAGATACGCAGTATTTT
.	TRBJ2-5	TRBV15	TRBD1	CATSRDRGSETQYF	TGTGCCACCAGCAGGGACAGGGGATCGGAGACCCAGTACTTC
many	TRBJ1-1	TRBV19	.	CASSIGRNTEAFF	TGTGCCAGCAGCATCGGACGGAACACTGAAGCTTTCTTT
few	TRBJ1-1	TRBV2	.	CASSDVGAGGTEAFF	TGTGCCAGCAGTGATGTGGGCGCAGGTGGGACTGAAGCTTTCTTT
.	TRBJ2-5	TRBV5-4	.	CASSLAVDSGETQYF	TGTGCCAGCAGCTTGGCCGTAGACTCGGGAGAGACCCAGTACTTC
few	TRBJ1-1	TRBV9	.	CASSGRRGVNTEAFF	TGTGCCAGCAGCGGACGGAGGGGCGTGAACACTGAAGCTTTCTTT
few	TRBJ2-5	TRBV4-2	.	CASSQPRGETQYF	TGTGCCAGCAGCCAACCAAGGGGAGAGACCCAGTACTTC
.	TRBJ2-2	TRBV29-1	.	CMSAGELFF	TGCATGTCGGCCGGGGAGCTGTTTTTT